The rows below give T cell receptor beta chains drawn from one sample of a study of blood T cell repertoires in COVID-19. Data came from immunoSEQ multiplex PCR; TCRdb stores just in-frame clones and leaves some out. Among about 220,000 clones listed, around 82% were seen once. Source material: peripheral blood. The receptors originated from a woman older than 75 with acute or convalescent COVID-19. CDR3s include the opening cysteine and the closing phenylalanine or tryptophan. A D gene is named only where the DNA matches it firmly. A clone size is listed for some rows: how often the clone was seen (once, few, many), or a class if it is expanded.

CDR3: CASSEAKRGALLNTGELFF
DNA: TGTGCCAGCAGTGAAGCCAAACGGGGGGCCCTACTGAACACCGGGGAGCTGTTTTTT
V: TRBV2
size: few
J: TRBJ2-2
D: .

CDR3: CASSPSPTGLGSGANVLTF
DNA: TGTGCCAGTAGTCCGAGCCCCACAGGCCTGGGCTCTGGGGCCAACGTCCTGACTTTC
V: TRBV19
size: .
J: TRBJ2-6
D: .

CDR3: CASSGGQANTEAFF
DNA: TGTGCCAGCAGTGGGGGACAGGCCAACACTGAAGCTTTCTTT
V: TRBV2
size: .
J: TRBJ1-1
D: TRBD1

CDR3: CASSLALLTSVGNEQFF
DNA: TGTGCCAGCAGCTTAGCGCTTTTAACTAGCGTTGGCAATGAGCAGTTCTTC
V: TRBV7-2
size: .
J: TRBJ2-1
D: TRBD2

CDR3: CASSETGWGQPQHF
DNA: TGTGCCAGCAGTGAGACGGGGTGGGGTCAGCCCCAGCATTTT
V: TRBV2
size: few
J: TRBJ1-5
D: .

CDR3: CASSPRGGNTIYF
DNA: TGTGCCAGCAGCCCCCGGGGGGGAAACACCATATATTTT
V: TRBV4-2
size: .
J: TRBJ1-3
D: .

CDR3: CASSFSSGGGNEQFF
DNA: TGTGCCAGCAGCTTCTCTAGCGGGGGGGGGAATGAGCAGTTCTTC
V: TRBV11-2
size: once
J: TRBJ2-1
D: TRBD2

CDR3: CASSLTGKADGYTF
DNA: TGTGCCAGCAGCTTGACAGGGAAGGCTGATGGCTACACCTTC
V: TRBV7-2
size: .
J: TRBJ1-2
D: TRBD1

CDR3: CAAGSGEAFF
DNA: TGCGCCGCCGGGTCGGGAGAAGCTTTCTTT
V: TRBV10-1
size: .
J: TRBJ1-1
D: .

CDR3: CASSFSVQPQHF
DNA: TGTGCCAGCAGTTTTAGTGTTCAGCCCCAGCATTTT
V: TRBV12-3/TRBV12-4
size: .
J: TRBJ1-5
D: .

CDR3: CARSFVARKTGELFF
DNA: TGTGCCAGAAGCTTTGTAGCGCGAAAAACCGGGGAGCTGTTTTTT
V: TRBV5-3
size: .
J: TRBJ2-2
D: .

CDR3: CASSFTGGYGYTF
DNA: TGTGCCAGCAGTTTTACAGGTGGCTATGGCTACACCTTC
V: TRBV28
size: .
J: TRBJ1-2
D: .

CDR3: CASSPGQSYYGYTF
DNA: TGCGCCAGCAGCCCGGGACAAAGCTACTATGGCTACACCTTC
V: TRBV5-1
size: once
J: TRBJ1-2
D: .

CDR3: CASSPTSTGRAFF
DNA: TGTGCCAGCAGCCCCACGTCCACAGGGAGAGCTTTCTTT
V: TRBV5-4
size: once
J: TRBJ1-1
D: .

CDR3: CASSLGVSPLHF
DNA: TGTGCCAGCAGCTTAGGCGTTTCACCCCTCCACTTT
V: TRBV11-3
size: once
J: TRBJ1-6
D: .

CDR3: CASSLQGYEQYF
DNA: TGTGCCAGCAGTTTACAGGGCTACGAGCAGTACTTC
V: TRBV12-3/TRBV12-4
size: few
J: TRBJ2-7
D: .

CDR3: CASSYFTGSNYGYTF
DNA: TGTGCCAGCAGTTACTTTACAGGGTCTAACTATGGCTACACCTTC
V: TRBV6-2/TRBV6-3
size: .
J: TRBJ1-2
D: .